A single sample gave rise to the 23 T cell receptor beta chains below, sequenced in a study of T cells after posttransplantation cyclophosphamide (dated by TCRdb to 2016 to 2018). Library construction relied on the immunoSEQ multiplex PCR assay. TCRdb's version of the immuneACCESS table is confined to in-frame rearrangements and falls short of the full clone set. An unresolved V gene accounts for under half of the shortfall where checked; the remainder is of unknown origin. For this sample, over 30,000 clones appear and none is a singleton. The ten largest clonotypes hold 3.5% to 5.5% of the sample. The sequenced material came from PBMCs. The receptors come from a woman in her fifties or sixties in good health and a related stem cell transplant donor.

This clone appeared many times. The rearrangement joins TRBV2 to TRBJ1-2; D uncertain. There are 11 residues in the CDR3. Trimming left V 2 bases short and J 10 bases short, with 8 bases between. Germline V gene data show CDR1 as SNHLY and CDR2 as FYNNEI. CDR3 amino acids: CASSEYRYYTF. CDR3 sequence (DNA): TGTGCCAGCAGTGAATATCGGTACTACACCTTC.

This clone was found many times. V usage is TRBV29-1 and J usage is TRBJ1-1, with a weak D call TRBD1 (5 bases). V was cut by 4 bases and J by 1 base, with 13 bases left in between. This CDR3 is built from 14 residues. Per the germline V gene, CDR1 is SQVTM and CDR2 is ANQGSEA. Here the CDR3 reads CSVVGPTANTEAFF. The DNA for the CDR3 is TGCAGCGTTGTGGGCCCGACAGCGAACACTGAAGCTTTCTTT. The full variable domain, in which reference TRBV29-1 and TRBJ1-1 provide the parts outside the CDR3, is SAVISQKPSRDICQRGTSLTIQCQVDSQVTMMFWYRQQPGQSLTLIATANQGSEATYESGFVIDKFPISRPNLTFSTLTVSNMSPEDSSIYLCSVVGPTANTEAFFGQGTRLTVV.

This clone showed up many times. The V call is TRBV28, the J call TRBJ1-1; D is ambiguous. V was pared by 2 bases and J by 7 bases, with 5 bases between. Looked up from germline, CDR1 is MDHEN and CDR2 is SYDVKM. The CDR3 is 11 residues long. This chain's CDR3 is CASSLSFEAFF. For the CDR3, the DNA is TGTGCCAGCAGTTTAAGCTTTGAAGCTTTCTTT. Combining the CDR3 with reference TRBV28 and TRBJ1-1 gives the whole variable domain DVKVTQSSRYLVKRTGEKVFLECVQDMDHENMFWYRQDPGLGLRLIYFSYDVKMKEKGDIPEGYSVSREKKERFSLILESASTNQTSMYLCASSLSFEAFFGQGTRLTVV.

This clone has a count of ten or more. The chain couples TRBV7-2 to TRBJ2-7, with no clear D. Germline CDR1 reads SGHTA; CDR2 reads FQGNSA. The CDR3 sequence is 15 residues long. The V and J ends lost 1 base and 5 bases respectively, with 15 bases between them. DNA for the CDR3: TGTGCCAGCAGCTTAGTCTCCGCAGGTCGCAACGAGCAGTACTTC. Protein sequence: CASSLVSAGRNEQYF.

This clone was counted at least ten times. The rearrangement uses TRBV2 and TRBJ2-1; 7 positions agree with TRBD2. The CDR3 sequence is 12 residues long. Germline V gene data show CDR1 as SNHLY and CDR2 as FYNNEI. The ends lost 4 bases at V and 7 bases at J; junction bases unmatched: 1. The CDR3 DNA reads TGTGCCAGCAGTGGCGGGGGTAATGAGCAGTTCTTC. It yields the protein CASSGGGNEQFF.

Many counts were recorded for this clone. The chain is built from TRBV7-6 and TRBJ1-1; no clear D. This CDR3 spans 16 amino acids. V dropped 2 bases and J dropped 1 base, with 14 bases sitting between them. Germline values: CDR1 SGHVS, CDR2 FNYEAQ. CDR3 loop: CASSLWGRDQNTEAFF. The CDR3 region has the DNA TGTGCCAGCAGCTTATGGGGTCGGGATCAGAACACTGAAGCTTTCTTT.

In this sample, this clone turned up many times. This chain links TRBV11-2 with TRBJ1-5; tentative D call: TRBD1 (6 bases). The V gene lost 0 bases and the J gene lost 4 bases, with 10 bases spanning the gap. The V gene's germline CDR1 is SGHAT and CDR2 FQNNGV. The CDR3 is 15 residues long. CDR3 sequence: CASSLDGGWNQPQHF. The CDR3 bases are TGTGCCAGCAGCTTAGATGGGGGCTGGAATCAGCCCCAGCATTTT.

Ten or more counts support this clone. V is TRBV14 and J is TRBJ1-6; D not resolved. This CDR3 has 13 residues. Germline CDR1 is SGHDN and CDR2 is FVKESK. V was cut by 6 bases and J by 7 bases, with 10 bases left in between. The CDR3 sequence is CASRLQINSPLHF. The CDR3 nucleotides read TGTGCCAGCAGGTTACAGATAAATTCACCCCTCCACTTT.

This clone was found many times. This chain joins TRBV28 and TRBJ2-6; the match to TRBD1 covers 10 bases. Germline loops: CDR1 MDHEN, CDR2 SYDVKM. J gave up 0 bases and V 0 bases, and 2 bases lay outside the gene matches. CDR3 size: 18 residues. The CDR3 bases are TGTGCCAGCAGTTTATGGGGACAGGGGAACTCTGGGGCCAACGTCCTGACTTTC. Protein product: CASSLWGQGNSGANVLTF.

This clone occurred many times. The rearrangement uses TRBV30 and TRBJ1-6; D is unresolved. The germline gives CDR1 GTSNPN, CDR2 SVGIG (reference sequence). V was pared by 5 bases and J by 2 bases, with 7 bases between. The CDR3 is made up of 13 amino acids. The CDR3 coding sequence is TGTGCCTGGGCGAGGGCCTATAATTCACCCCTCCACTTT. Its protein product is CAWARAYNSPLHF.

This clone was recorded many times. V gene TRBV7-9 combines with J gene TRBJ1-2, with D unresolved. CDR1 and CDR2 from the germline V gene are SEHNR and FQNEAQ (reference sequence). Trimming cost V 5 bases and J 5 bases, with 18 bases left between them. This CDR3 is built from 15 residues. CDR3 sequence: CASSLEVGGSYGYTF. The CDR3 DNA reads TGTGCCAGCAGCCTTGAGGTGGGAGGAAGTTATGGCTACACCTTC. The full variable domain, its missing parts supplied by reference TRBV7-9 and TRBJ1-2, is DTGVSQNPRHKITKRGQNVTFRCDPISEHNRLYWYRQTLGQGPEFLTYFQNEAQLEKSRLLSDRFSAERPKGSFSTLEIQRTEQGDSAMYLCASSLEVGGSYGYTFGSGTRLTVV.

This clone was observed at least ten times. The J gene is TRBJ2-3, the V gene TRBV12-5, with D perhaps matching TRBD2 (7 bases). The CDR3 spans 14 residues. The V end was cut by 4 bases, the J end by 6 bases, with 14 bases between. The germline V gene has CDR1 LGHNT and CDR2 FRNRAP. CDR3 in DNA: TGTGCTAGTGGTTCCCACGCGGGGGCGGATACGCAGTATTTT. Translated, it gives CASGSHAGADTQYF.

V usage is TRBV19 and J usage is TRBJ2-3; 10 positions match TRBD2. Unmatched junction bases numbered 5, after V lost 6 bases and J lost 2 bases. Germline loops: CDR1 LNHDA, CDR2 SQIVND (reference sequence). The CDR3 runs 15 residues. The CDR3 DNA sequence: TGTGCCAGTAGGCAGCGGGGGGGGCCCACAGATACGCAGTATTTT. It specifies CASRQRGGPTDTQYF.

This clone was picked up many times. The chain links TRBV5-4 to TRBJ2-3; 7 bases map to TRBD2. V gave up 10 bases and J gave up 0 bases; unmatched junction bases: 5. The CDR3 is made up of 13 amino acids. Looked up from germline, CDR1 is SGHNT and CDR2 is YYREEE (reference sequence). CDR3 sequence reads: CASRGTSTDTQYF. In DNA, the CDR3 is TGTGCCTCGCGGGGGACGAGCACAGATACGCAGTATTTT.

This clone was detected ten times or more. The V gene is TRBV28, the J gene TRBJ1-2; possible D gene TRBD1, 6 bases. V gave up 2 bases and J gave up 0 bases, with 7 bases separating them. Germline-derived CDR1 and CDR2 are MDHEN and SYDVKM. The CDR3 has 14 residues. The CDR3 sequence is CASSLGQSNYGYTF. The CDR3 DNA sequence: TGTGCCAGCAGTTTAGGACAGTCTAACTATGGCTACACCTTC.

This clone was detected many times. The chain recombines TRBV21-1 with TRBJ2-1; the table's D call, TRBD2, has no DNA check behind it. TRBV21-1 is designated a pseudogene. The CDR3 is 15 residues long. Written as DNA, the CDR3 is TGTGCCAGCAGCAAAGGTCTAGCGGCCTACAATGAGCAGTTCTTC. Its protein product is CASSKGLAAYNEQFF.

At least ten counts were recorded for this clone. The chain uses TRBV5-1 and TRBJ2-2; D is uncertain. Looked up from germline, CDR1 is SGHRS and CDR2 is YFSETQ. CDR3 size: 17 residues. Trimming left V 2 bases short and J 1 base short, with 15 bases between. This CDR3 reads CASSFTSSSVNTGELFF. The CDR3 DNA is TGCGCCAGCAGCTTCACCTCTAGTTCGGTGAACACCGGGGAGCTGTTTTTT.

At least ten counts were recorded for this clone. V gene TRBV7-2 combines with J gene TRBJ1-1; a weak D match, TRBD1 (6 bases). Trimming took off 5 bases at V and 0 bases at J, with 13 bases between the two ends. Per the germline V gene, CDR1 is SGHTA and CDR2 is FQGNSA. The CDR3 spans 15 residues. CDR3 coding DNA: TGTGCCAGCAGCCAAGGACAGATCATGAACACTGAAGCTTTCTTT. Encoded protein: CASSQGQIMNTEAFF. The whole variable domain, filled in from reference TRBV7-2 and TRBJ1-1, reads GAGVSQSPSNKVTEKGKDVELRCDPISGHTALYWYRQSLGQGLEFLIYFQGNSAPDKSGLPSDRFSAERTGGSVSTLTIQRTQQEDSAVYLCASSQGQIMNTEAFFGQGTRLTVV.

This clone came up many times. V usage is TRBV6-6 and J usage is TRBJ1-2; 9 bases agree with TRBD1. This CDR3 comprises 16 residues. The germline CDR1 and CDR2 sequences are MNHNY and SVGAGI (reference sequence). With V trimmed by 6 bases and J by 5 bases, 13 bases remained unmatched. CDR3 amino acids: CASSDGTGKKEYGYTF. CDR3 nucleotides: TGTGCCAGCAGCGACGGGACAGGGAAGAAGGAATATGGCTACACCTTC.

This clone was detected many times. This rearrangement joins TRBV5-1 to TRBJ1-1, with D uncertain. Germline lookup yields CDR1 SGHRS and CDR2 YFSETQ. The CDR3 is 19 amino acids. Trimming shortened V by 4 bases and J by 1 base, and 26 bases separated the two germline ends. This CDR3 is CASSLTPTRAELANTEAFF. CDR3 DNA sequence: TGCGCCAGCAGCCTCACCCCGACACGAGCAGAGCTAGCGAACACTGAAGCTTTCTTT. The variable domain in full, completed from reference TRBV5-1 and TRBJ1-1, reads KAGVTQTPRYLIKTRGQQVTLSCSPISGHRSVSWYQQTPGQGLQFLFEYFSETQRNKGNFPGRFSGRQFSNSRSEMNVSTLELGDSALYLCASSLTPTRAELANTEAFFGQGTRLTVV.

This clone has at least ten counts. V gene TRBV15 combines with J gene TRBJ1-2, with D possibly matching TRBD1 (6 bases). V was cut by 0 bases and J by 4 bases, with 15 bases left in between. This CDR3 spans 16 amino acids. Per germline, CDR1 LNHNV and CDR2 YYDKDF (reference sequence). The CDR3 reads CATSRDHAQGIYGYTF. The CDR3 DNA reads TGTGCCACCAGCAGAGATCATGCTCAGGGGATCTATGGCTACACCTTC.

This clone has ten or more counts. CDR3 nucleotide sequence: TGTGCCAGTAGTACGGCGGCAGGGGGATCACCCCTCCACTTT. Amino acids: CASSTAAGGSPLHF. The V call is TRBV19, the J call TRBJ1-6; TRBD1 agrees at 7 bases. The ends lost 4 bases at V and 10 bases at J; junction bases unmatched: 7. This CDR3 region has 14 residues. Germline lookup yields CDR1 LNHDA and CDR2 SQIVND (reference sequence).

This clone was seen at least ten times. This chain links TRBV6-5 with TRBJ1-6, with D unresolved. The CDR3 totals 13 residues. Germline V lookup: CDR1 MNHEY, CDR2 SVGAGI. With 5 bases removed from V and 8 bases from J, the gap between germline ends came to 10 bases. The CDR3 DNA follows: TGTGCCAGCAGTCAGAGTCAGGATTCACCCCTCCACTTT. As protein: CASSQSQDSPLHF.